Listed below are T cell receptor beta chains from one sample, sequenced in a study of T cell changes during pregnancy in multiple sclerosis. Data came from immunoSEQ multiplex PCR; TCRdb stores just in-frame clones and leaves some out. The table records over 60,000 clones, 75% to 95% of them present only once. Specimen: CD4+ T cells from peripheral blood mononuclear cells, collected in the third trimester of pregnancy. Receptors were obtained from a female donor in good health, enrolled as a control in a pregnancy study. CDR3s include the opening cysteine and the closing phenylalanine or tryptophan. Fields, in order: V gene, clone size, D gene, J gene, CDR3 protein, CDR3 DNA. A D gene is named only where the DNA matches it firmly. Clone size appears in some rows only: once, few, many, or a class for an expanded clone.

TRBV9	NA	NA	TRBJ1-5	CASSPEATEWQPQHF	TGTGCCAGCAGCCCAGAAGCGACGGAGTGGCAGCCCCAGCATTTT
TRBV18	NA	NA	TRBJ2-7	CASSPGVGGSYEQYF	TGTGCCAGCTCACCAGGCGTAGGGGGCTCCTACGAGCAGTACTTC
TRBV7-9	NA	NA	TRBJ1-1	CASSPWAGGKAFF	TGTGCCAGCAGTCCCTGGGCGGGGGGAAAAGCTTTCTTT
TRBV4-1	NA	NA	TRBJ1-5	CASSQDSAGNQPQHF	TGCGCCAGCAGCCAAGATTCGGCAGGGAATCAGCCCCAGCATTTT
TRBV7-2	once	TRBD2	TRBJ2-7	CASSSGTSGFHEQYF	TGTGCCAGCAGCTCCGGGACTAGCGGGTTCCACGAGCAGTACTTC
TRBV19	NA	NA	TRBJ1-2	CASSMSPGPGYTF	TGTGCCAGTAGTATGTCCCCAGGGCCCGGCTACACCTTC
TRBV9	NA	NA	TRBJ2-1	CASSIGGYNEQFF	TGTGCCAGCAGCATCGGGGGATACAATGAGCAGTTCTTC
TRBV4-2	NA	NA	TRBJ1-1	CASTSGQEPVEAFF	TGTGCCAGCACCAGCGGCCAGGAACCAGTTGAAGCTTTCTTT
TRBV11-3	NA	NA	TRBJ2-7	CASSLDSLGIYEQYF	TGTGCCAGCAGCTTAGATTCCTTGGGCATCTACGAGCAGTACTTC
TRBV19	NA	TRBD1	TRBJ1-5	CASSIYGTGGMDNQPQHF	TGTGCCAGTAGTATTTACGGGACAGGGGGAATGGACAATCAGCCCCAGCATTTT
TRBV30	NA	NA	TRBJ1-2	CAWSVLGVTYYGYTF	TGTGCCTGGAGTGTACTGGGCGTAACATACTATGGCTACACCTTC
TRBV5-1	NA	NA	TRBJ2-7	CASSSRGEQYF	TGCGCCAGCAGCTCCAGGGGCGAGCAGTACTTC
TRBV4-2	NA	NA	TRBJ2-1	CASSLGPTGDSYNEQFF	TGTGCCAGCAGCCTGGGCCCGACGGGGGACTCCTACAATGAGCAGTTCTTC
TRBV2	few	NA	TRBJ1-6	CASRLQDTNSPLHF	TGTGCCAGCAGGCTCCAGGACACCAATTCACCCCTCCACTTT
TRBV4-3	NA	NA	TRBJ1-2	CASSQDLGANYGYTF	TGCGCCAGCAGCCAAGATCTCGGAGCTAACTATGGCTACACCTTC
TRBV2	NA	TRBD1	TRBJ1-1	CASSDRGFTEAFF	TGTGCCAGCAGTGACAGGGGGTTCACTGAAGCTTTCTTT
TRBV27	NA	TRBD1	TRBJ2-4	CASSADRGPQYF	TGTGCCAGCAGTGCCGACAGGGGGCCCCAGTACTTC
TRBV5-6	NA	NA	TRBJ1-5	CASSLGGEAPFHNQPQHF	TGTGCCAGCAGCTTAGGGGGGGAGGCACCGTTCCACAATCAGCCCCAGCATTTT
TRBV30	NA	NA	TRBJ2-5	CAWEIRETQYF	TGTGCCTGGGAAATCCGGGAGACCCAGTACTTC
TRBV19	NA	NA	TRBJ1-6	CASSTNSGGSSPLHF	TGTGCCAGTAGTACAAATTCGGGAGGATCCTCACCCCTCCACTTT
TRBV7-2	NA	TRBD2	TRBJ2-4	CASSLWEGKNIQYF	TGTGCCAGCAGCTTATGGGAGGGCAAAAACATTCAGTACTTC
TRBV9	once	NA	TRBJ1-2	CASSVDSYYGYTF	TGTGCCAGCAGCGTAGACAGCTACTATGGCTACACCTTC